This T cell receptor beta chain comes out of a study of blood T cell repertoires in COVID-19. The CDR3 runs to 13 residues. Germline CDR1 SEHNR, CDR2 FQNEAQ (reference sequence). The V end was cut by 2 bases, the J end by 7 bases, with 11 bases between. Original data processing: Using reference gene primer amplification, nucleated cell counts were estimated. Libraries were prepared by immunoSEQ multiplex PCR; TCRdb keeps only in-frame clonotypes and omits some of them. D and trimming come from the DNA, and the V and J calls and clone size come from that table. The sample gives 150,000 to 200,000 clones, just under 85% of which show up once; about 24% is in the top ten.

The chain links TRBV7-9 to TRBJ1-2; possible D gene TRBD1, 5 bases. The clonotype originates from a woman aged 80 or older with acute or convalescent COVID-19. The specimen sequenced was peripheral blood. The chain's CDR3 is CASSLLGLRGYTF. The CDR3 DNA reads as TGTGCCAGCAGCTTATTGGGACTTCGTGGCTACACCTTC. The whole variable domain, remainder taken from reference TRBV7-9 and TRBJ1-2, is DTGVSQNPRHKITKRGQNVTFRCDPISEHNRLYWYRQTLGQGPEFLTYFQNEAQLEKSRLLSDRFSAERPKGSFSTLEIQRTEQGDSAMYLCASSLLGLRGYTFGSGTRLTVV.